This T cell receptor beta chain stems from a study of T cell repertoires in cytomegalovirus infection. Study overall: Use of recently identified HLA-C-restricted and well-studied HLA-B-restricted CMV epitopes was part of the study. Indications of both CMV infection and matching HLA type were provided by public TCR beta signatures. Whole-study results and caveats: Carriers of CMV and the relevant HLA type were discriminated by public TCR beta frequency. Within the response measured ex vivo, HLA-C-restricted CMV-specific TCR beta clonotypes were dominant.

TCRdb ran MiXCR on the reads and lists one entry per CDR3 protein. In the table there are 150,000 or so distinct CDR3 sequences, more than 30% of which are singletons. Note on this clonotype: Its antigen is not known. A much larger clone sits a single nucleotide away, making a read error possible.

This receptor was taken from a human donor in good health (CMV status not recorded). Some clones in this sample may be carry-over from other donors' samples. The sample consisted of CD8+ T cells from cultured PBMCs, taken from culture after CMV antigen stimulation.

CDR3: CASSYGLSEDMQYF. The CDR3, as DNA: TGTGCCAGCAGTTACGGGTTATCCGAAGATATGCAGTATTTT. The genes are TRBV6-8 and TRBJ2-3; no clear D. Germline V gives CDR1 MNHGY, CDR2 SAAAGT. This CDR3 has 14 amino acids.